This T cell receptor (beta chain) derives from a study of PD-L1 blockade in urothelial cancer. At the level of the study: Administration of atezolizumab to patients began at some point between 2013 and 2015, at 1,200 mg intravenously every 3 weeks. Per blood sample, T cells had a median of roughly 150,000. Study results and limitations: Durable-benefit patients had greater expansion of tumor-associated blood clones at 3 weeks.

This CDR3 is 15 amino acids long. Germline values: CDR1 SGHRS, CDR2 YFSETQ. V was clipped by 9 bases and J by 5 bases; unmatched bases: 10. This clone was counted ten times or more. Its antigen is still unknown. Profiled with immunoSEQ multiplex PCR; TCRdb holds only in-frame clones, not every one. The repertoire has approximately 120,000 clones, more than 75% of them found once; the top ten carry roughly 2.3%. Regarding time point: peripheral blood 6 weeks after treatment start. This clonotype originated in a man aged 50 to 59 with urothelial cancer. The chain couples TRBV5-1 to TRBJ2-1; 11 nucleotides agree with TRBD2. Sequenced here: PBMCs, sampled around atezolizumab (anti-PD-L1) treatment. The CDR3 loop reads CATQAVAGGNNEQFF. The CDR3 region has the DNA TGCGCCACCCAAGCCGTAGCGGGAGGGAACAATGAGCAGTTCTTC.